This passage covers 7 T cell receptor beta chains from one sample sequenced in a study of identical twins. TCRdb passed the 5' RACE reads through MiXCR, listing each CDR3 protein once. The top ten clones hold under 0.35% of a sample with some 1,700,000 distinct CDR3 sequences, under 35% of them seen once. The specimen was cord blood. These receptors all come from a newborn girl in good health.

The gene calls are TRBV20-1 and TRBJ2-7, with 8 bases matching TRBD1. CDR1 DFQATT and CDR2 SNEGSKA come from the germline V gene (reference sequence). The ends lost 3 bases at V and 0 bases at J; junction bases unmatched: 10. The CDR3 length is 16 residues. DNA for the CDR3: TGCAGTGCTAGCAGGGGGCTTTTTCCTCGCTCCTACGAGCAGTACTTC. The encoded protein is CSASRGLFPRSYEQYF.

This clonotype was counted between two and nine times. V usage is TRBV11-2 and J usage is TRBJ1-1; 8 bases map to TRBD1. Trimming cost V 3 bases and J 4 bases; bases outside gene matches: 13. Germline CDR1 is SGHAT and CDR2 is FQNNGV. The CDR3 runs 17 residues. This chain's CDR3 is CASSLNRGRKTFTEAFF. The CDR3 nucleotides read TGTGCCAGCAGCTTGAACAGGGGGAGAAAAACCTTCACTGAAGCTTTCTTT. The variable domain in full, completed from reference TRBV11-2 and TRBJ1-1, reads EAGVAQSPRYKIIEKRQSVAFWCNPISGHATLYWYQQILGQGPKLLIQFQNNGVVDDSQLPKDRFSAERLKGVDSTLKIQPAKLEDSAVYLCASSLNRGRKTFTEAFFGQGTRLTVV.

This clonotype was recorded at least ten times. J is TRBJ1-2 and V is TRBV20-1, with D uncertain. Trimming removed 3 bases at V and 4 bases at J, with 21 bases between. Germline CDR1 and CDR2: DFQATT and SNEGSKA (reference sequence). The CDR3 runs 16 residues. This CDR3 is CSARLLERPEIYGYTF. The CDR3 nucleotides are TGCAGTGCTAGGCTCTTAGAGAGGCCCGAAATCTATGGCTACACCTTC.

The rearrangement uses TRBV6-5 and TRBJ1-2; D unresolved. The CDR3 runs 13 residues. The V end was cut by 6 bases, the J end by 2 bases, with 10 bases between. Germline loops: CDR1 MNHEY, CDR2 SVGAGI. The CDR3 sequence is CASRSGNNYGYTF. In DNA form, the CDR3 reads TGTGCCAGCAGGTCCGGGAACAACTATGGCTACACCTTC.

The chain links TRBV28 to TRBJ2-2, with 8 bases lining up with TRBD2. The J segment lost 1 base and the V segment lost 6 bases, leaving 7 bases of the junction unmatched. Germline V lookup: CDR1 MDHEN, CDR2 SYDVKM. This CDR3 region has 16 residues. For the CDR3, the DNA is TGTGCCAGCAGCTCGATCGGGGGGGTGAACACCGGGGAGCTGTTTTTT. Protein sequence: CASSSIGGVNTGELFF.

This clonotype was found a few times. The chain links TRBV4-1 to TRBJ2-7; the match to TRBD1 covers 11 bases. J lost 3 bases, V lost 1 base, and 8 bases had no gene match. Germline V gene lookup returns CDR1 MGHRA and CDR2 YSYEKL. This CDR3 has 17 residues. The DNA for the CDR3 is TGCGCCAGCAGCCAAGGTCTAGGGACAGGGGGTTACTACGAGCAGTACTTC. It codes for CASSQGLGTGGYYEQYF.

V and J are TRBV11-2 and TRBJ1-1; 10 bases are a match to TRBD1. From germline, CDR1 is SGHAT and CDR2 FQNNGV. The CDR3 totals 17 residues. V shed 1 base and J 2 bases; nucleotides not matched to a gene: 7. The CDR3 protein is CASSLAGTGVLNTEAFF. The DNA of the CDR3 is TGTGCCAGCAGCTTAGCCGGGACAGGGGTCTTAAACACTGAAGCTTTCTTT. Based on the CDR3 plus reference TRBV11-2 and TRBJ1-1, the full variable domain is EAGVAQSPRYKIIEKRQSVAFWCNPISGHATLYWYQQILGQGPKLLIQFQNNGVVDDSQLPKDRFSAERLKGVDSTLKIQPAKLEDSAVYLCASSLAGTGVLNTEAFFGQGTRLTVV.